One sample yielded the 17 T cell receptor beta chains listed below, sequenced in a study of shared clonotypes between healthy human individuals. The assay was immunoSEQ multiplex PCR, and TCRdb's table has in-frame clones only and misses some. The repertoire holds more than 1,200,000 clones, with about 98.5% as singletons. The sequencing input was naive CD4+ T cells sorted from blood. Subset given: CD45RA+ positively selected. The receptor source for this set is a man between 25 and 39 years old in good health.

The chain uses TRBV28 and TRBJ1-5; D gene uncertain. The CDR3 sequence is 14 residues long. With 4 bases removed from V and 5 bases from J, the gap between germline ends came to 12 bases. Germline V lookup: CDR1 MDHEN, CDR2 SYDVKM. The CDR3, as DNA: TGTGCCAGCAGTTGGTTCCCACGGGATCAGCCCCAGCATTTT. Its protein product is CASSWFPRDQPQHF.

The chain employs TRBV5-1 and TRBJ2-3, with a tentative D call TRBD1 (5 bases). The CDR3 runs to 16 residues. Trimming removed 4 bases from V and 2 bases from J, with 17 bases in between. Germline CDR1 reads SGHRS; CDR2 reads YFSETQ. The CDR3 is CASSLGRQSSTDTQYF. The CDR3 nucleotides read TGCGCCAGCAGCCTGGGTCGACAGTCCTCCACAGATACGCAGTATTTT. Looking up the rest from reference TRBV5-1 and TRBJ2-3 gives the full variable domain: KAGVTQTPRYLIKTRGQQVTLSCSPISGHRSVSWYQQTPGQGLQFLFEYFSETQRNKGNFPGRFSGRQFSNSRSEMNVSTLELGDSALYLCASSLGRQSSTDTQYFGPGTRLTVL.

The gene calls are TRBV28 and TRBJ2-5, with TRBD2 as a possible D gene (5 bases). Trimming removed 6 bases from V and 2 bases from J, with 19 bases in between. CDR1 is MDHEN, CDR2 SYDVKM, per germline. This CDR3 is 16 amino acids long. The CDR3 sequence is CASSHHSGAGQETQYF. CDR3 sequence (DNA): TGTGCCAGCAGCCACCACAGCGGAGCAGGTCAAGAGACCCAGTACTTC.

About this clone: The sample carries other DNA sequences with the same CDR3. V is TRBV9 and J is TRBJ2-7; 12 nucleotides align to TRBD2. CDR1 is SGDLS, CDR2 YYNGEE, per germline. V lost 4 bases, J lost 1 base, and 3 bases stayed unmatched. The CDR3 sequence is 15 residues long. The CDR3 sequence is CASSPGTSGSYEQYF. Here the CDR3 DNA reads TGTGCCAGCAGCCCCGGGACTAGCGGGTCCTACGAGCAGTACTTC.

The CDR3 spells CASGWNRGIGGYTF. The DNA for the CDR3 is TGTGCCAGCGGGTGGAACAGGGGGATCGGTGGCTACACCTTC. The genes are TRBV7-2 and TRBJ1-2; TRBD1 agrees at 8 bases. V shed 8 bases and J 7 bases; nucleotides not matched to a gene: 12. The CDR3 length is 14 residues. From germline, CDR1 is SGHTA and CDR2 FQGNSA. The whole variable domain, remainder taken from reference TRBV7-2 and TRBJ1-2, is GAGVSQSPSNKVTEKGKDVELRCDPISGHTALYWYRQSLGQGLEFLIYFQGNSAPDKSGLPSDRFSAERTGGSVSTLTIQRTQQEDSAVYLCASGWNRGIGGYTFGSGTRLTVV.

This chain connects TRBV6-5 to TRBJ1-5; D is perhaps TRBD1 (5 bases). Trimming left V 0 bases short and J 7 bases short, with 10 bases between. The CDR3 extends over 14 amino acids. Per the germline V gene, CDR1 is MNHEY and CDR2 is SVGAGI. The CDR3 nucleotides read TGTGCCAGCAGTTACTCCCCCGGGACCCAGCCCCAGCATTTT. As protein: CASSYSPGTQPQHF.

J is TRBJ2-7 and V is TRBV5-1; D ambiguous. Germline CDR1 SGHRS, CDR2 YFSETQ. This CDR3 has 14 amino acids. Trimming took off 1 base at V and 1 base at J, with 9 bases between the two ends. DNA of the CDR3: TGCGCCAGCAGCTTGTCCGCAGAGTCCTACGAGCAGTACTTC. Its translation: CASSLSAESYEQYF.

The CDR3 region is CASSPSTRTGEKLFF. The DNA of the CDR3 is TGTGCCAGCTCACCTTCGACTCGGACGGGTGAAAAACTGTTTTTT. The genes are TRBV18 and TRBJ1-4, with D unresolved. Per the germline V gene, CDR1 is KGHSH and CDR2 is LQKENI. The V end was cut by 3 bases, the J end by 7 bases, with 15 bases between. This CDR3 spans 15 amino acids.

The chain employs TRBV7-6 and TRBJ2-1; D is perhaps TRBD1 or TRBD2 (5 bases each). This CDR3 contains 16 residues. The V end lost 2 bases, the J end lost 3 bases, and 14 bases lay between the germline ends. Germline assignment: CDR1 SGHVS and CDR2 FNYEAQ. The CDR3 sequence is CASSLRTRDDYNEQFF. In nucleotides, the CDR3 is TGTGCCAGCAGCTTACGGACCCGGGACGACTACAATGAGCAGTTCTTC. Full variable domain (outside the CDR3, taken from reference TRBV7-6 and TRBJ2-1): GAGVSQSPRYKVTKRGQDVALRCDPISGHVSLYWYRQALGQGPEFLTYFNYEAQQDKSGLPNDRFSAERPEGSISTLTIQRTEQRDSAMYRCASSLRTRDDYNEQFFGPGTRLTVL.

This chain links TRBV28 with TRBJ1-5; TRBD1 might be the D (5 bases). Germline values: CDR1 MDHEN, CDR2 SYDVKM. The CDR3 is 15 residues long. The ends were cut back, 7 bases at V and 5 bases at J, with 18 bases in the middle. The CDR3 region is CASKVGREIYQPQHF. The DNA of the CDR3 is TGTGCCAGCAAGGTCGGCAGGGAAATTTATCAGCCCCAGCATTTT.

The chain joins TRBV20-1 to TRBJ2-1, with D possibly being TRBD1 (6 bases). With 6 bases removed from V and 9 bases from J, the gap between germline ends came to 12 bases. Germline CDR1 is DFQATT and CDR2 is SNEGSKA (reference sequence). CDR3 length: 11 residues. The chain's CDR3 is CSADRGGEQFF. CDR3 DNA sequence: TGCAGTGCCGACCGAGGGGGTGAGCAGTTCTTC.

The table lists this clone with a count of one. This chain uses TRBV9 with TRBJ1-3, with no clear D. The germline CDR1 and CDR2 sequences are SGDLS and YYNGEE. This CDR3 is built from 15 residues. V lost 2 bases and J lost 4, with 13 bases in between. Written as DNA, the CDR3 is TGTGCCAGCAGCGTGGCGGTGGGGATGGGAAACACCATATATTTT. Encoded protein: CASSVAVGMGNTIYF.

This chain uses TRBV10-1 with TRBJ2-4; either TRBD1 or TRBD2 may fit D (5 bases each). Trimming took 6 bases from V and 0 from J, leaving 15 bases between them. The CDR3 length is 16 residues. Germline V lookup: CDR1 WNHNN, CDR2 SYGVQD (reference sequence). CDR3 DNA sequence: TGCGCCAGCAGGAGGGGTCGACATCTAGCCAAAAACATTCAGTACTTC. Protein product: CASRRGRHLAKNIQYF.

The V and J genes are TRBV6-5 and TRBJ1-5; weak D call: TRBD1 (6 bases). Trimming took 6 bases from V and 3 from J, leaving 12 bases between them. In germline, CDR1 is MNHEY, CDR2 SVGAGI. The length of the CDR3 is 14 residues. As DNA, the CDR3 is TGTGCCAGCAGACAGGGCGCTTCCAATCAGCCCCAGCATTTT. The encoded protein is CASRQGASNQPQHF.

The chain combines TRBV4-3 with TRBJ2-7, with a tentative D call TRBD1 (5 bases). This CDR3 spans 16 amino acids. The germline CDR1 and CDR2 sequences are LGHNA and YSLEER. Trimming removed 0 bases from V and 5 bases from J, with 17 bases in between. The CDR3 DNA sequence: TGCGCCAGCAGCCAAGATCTTTGGCAGGGCGTAAACGAGCAGTACTTC. Translated: CASSQDLWQGVNEQYF.

The chain joins TRBV28 to TRBJ2-1; D tentatively reads TRBD1 or TRBD2 (5 bases each). This CDR3 comprises 15 residues. Between the trimmed V and J ends, which lost 6 bases and 1 base, there was a span of 13 bases. The germline V gene has CDR1 MDHEN and CDR2 SYDVKM. The CDR3 sequence: CASRWGSGSYNEQFF. In DNA, the CDR3 is TGTGCCAGCAGGTGGGGGAGTGGGTCCTACAATGAGCAGTTCTTC.

The chain carries TRBV14 and TRBJ2-1; 10 nucleotides line up with TRBD2. Germline trimming cut 2 bases from V and 8 bases from J; bases unmatched to any gene: 15. This CDR3 is 18 amino acids long. The germline V gene encodes CDR1 SGHDN and CDR2 FVKESK. The CDR3 is CASSQKPPSGRFGDEQFF. CDR3 DNA sequence: TGTGCCAGCAGCCAAAAGCCTCCTAGCGGGAGATTCGGGGATGAGCAGTTCTTC.